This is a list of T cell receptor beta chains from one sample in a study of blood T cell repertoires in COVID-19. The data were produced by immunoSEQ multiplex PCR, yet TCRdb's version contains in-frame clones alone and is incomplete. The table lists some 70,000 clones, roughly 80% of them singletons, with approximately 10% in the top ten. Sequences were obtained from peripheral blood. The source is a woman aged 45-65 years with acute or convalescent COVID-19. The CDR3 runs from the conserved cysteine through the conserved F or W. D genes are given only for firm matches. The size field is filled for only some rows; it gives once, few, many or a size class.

CDR3nt: TGCGCCAGCAGCCTAATTAAGCGGGGGGGCAGCACAGATACGCAGTATTTT
CDR3aa: CASSLIKRGGSTDTQYF
v_gene: TRBV5-1
abundance: .
j_gene: TRBJ2-3
d_gene: TRBD2
len: 17

CDR3nt: TGCGCCAGCAGCCAAGGTCTAGCGGGAGTCTACGAGCAGTACTTC
CDR3aa: CASSQGLAGVYEQYF
v_gene: TRBV4-3
abundance: .
j_gene: TRBJ2-7
d_gene: TRBD2
len: 15

CDR3nt: TGCGCCAGCAGCCCGGGGAGGGGAGGGTACAATGAGCAGTTCTTC
CDR3aa: CASSPGRGGYNEQFF
v_gene: TRBV5-1
abundance: .
j_gene: TRBJ2-1
d_gene: TRBD2
len: 15

CDR3nt: TGTGCCAGCAGCCGACTTCTCGGCGAGCAGTACTTC
CDR3aa: CASSRLLGEQYF
v_gene: TRBV7-6
abundance: once
j_gene: TRBJ2-7
d_gene: .
len: 12

CDR3nt: TGTGCCAGCTCATTGGGAGCAGGGGAAACAGATACGCAGTATTTT
CDR3aa: CASSLGAGETDTQYF
v_gene: TRBV18
abundance: .
j_gene: TRBJ2-3
d_gene: .
len: 15

CDR3nt: TGTGCCACCTCTCCTAGCGGAGGCCCCTCTTACGAGCAGTACTTC
CDR3aa: CATSPSGGPSYEQYF
v_gene: TRBV7-9
abundance: .
j_gene: TRBJ2-7
d_gene: TRBD2
len: 15

CDR3nt: TGTGCCAGCAGCTCCAGAATGGACAGTGAAGCTTTCTTT
CDR3aa: CASSSRMDSEAFF
v_gene: TRBV11-2
abundance: .
j_gene: TRBJ1-1
d_gene: .
len: 13

CDR3nt: TGTGCCAGCAGCCCGAGGACAGGGGACACTGAAGCTTTCTTT
CDR3aa: CASSPRTGDTEAFF
v_gene: TRBV7-8
abundance: .
j_gene: TRBJ1-1
d_gene: TRBD1
len: 14

CDR3nt: TGTGCCAGCAGGGGGGGACAGGGGATATACGAGCAGTACTTC
CDR3aa: CASRGGQGIYEQYF
v_gene: TRBV21-1
abundance: few
j_gene: TRBJ2-7
d_gene: .
len: 14

CDR3nt: TGTGCCAGCTCTCAGGGGGACCCCTCACGGTACTTC
CDR3aa: CASSQGDPSRYF
v_gene: TRBV18
abundance: .
j_gene: TRBJ2-7
d_gene: TRBD1
len: 12

CDR3nt: TGCGCCAGCAGTCAATCTCTCGGGACGGACTACTCCTACGAGCAGTACTTC
CDR3aa: CASSQSLGTDYSYEQYF
v_gene: TRBV23-1
abundance: .
j_gene: TRBJ2-7
d_gene: .
len: 17

CDR3nt: TGTGCCAGCAGCCCCCCAGGGGGCGCGGGAACTAATGAAAAACTGTTTTTT
CDR3aa: CASSPPGGAGTNEKLFF
v_gene: TRBV7-9
abundance: .
j_gene: TRBJ1-4
d_gene: TRBD1
len: 17

CDR3nt: TGCAGCGTTGGGAGGGAAGGGTTTGATGGCTACACCTTC
CDR3aa: CSVGREGFDGYTF
v_gene: TRBV29-1
abundance: .
j_gene: TRBJ1-2
d_gene: .
len: 13

CDR3nt: TGTGCCAGCAGCCAGGCGGGACTCAATCAGCCCCAGCATTTT
CDR3aa: CASSQAGLNQPQHF
v_gene: TRBV3-1/TRBV3-2
abundance: .
j_gene: TRBJ1-5
d_gene: .
len: 14

CDR3nt: TGTGCCAGCAGTTACTGGGACGGGACAGCATATGGCTACACCTTC
CDR3aa: CASSYWDGTAYGYTF
v_gene: TRBV6-5
abundance: .
j_gene: TRBJ1-2
d_gene: TRBD1
len: 15

CDR3nt: TGTGCCAGCTCTTCTTCGGCGACTGGCACAGATACGCAGTATTTT
CDR3aa: CASSSSATGTDTQYF
v_gene: TRBV18
abundance: .
j_gene: TRBJ2-3
d_gene: .
len: 15

CDR3nt: TGTGCCTGGAGTCCCTCGGAGGGCTACACCTTC
CDR3aa: CAWSPSEGYTF
v_gene: TRBV30
abundance: .
j_gene: TRBJ1-2
d_gene: .
len: 11

CDR3nt: TGTGCCAGCACCACCCACGCGGGACAGGGGCCGAACTATGGCTACACCTTC
CDR3aa: CASTTHAGQGPNYGYTF
v_gene: TRBV7-9
abundance: .
j_gene: TRBJ1-2
d_gene: TRBD1
len: 17

CDR3nt: TGTGCCAGCATGCGGGCGGGGGGGCCTTACAATGAGCAGTTCTTC
CDR3aa: CASMRAGGPYNEQFF
v_gene: TRBV25-1
abundance: .
j_gene: TRBJ2-1
d_gene: TRBD2
len: 15

CDR3nt: TGTGCCAGCAGTTACCCTGAAGACAGGCAGCCCCAGCATTTT
CDR3aa: CASSYPEDRQPQHF
v_gene: TRBV6-6
abundance: .
j_gene: TRBJ1-5
d_gene: .
len: 14

CDR3nt: TGCGCCAGCAGCTCTGGACAGGCTACCGGGGAGCTGTTTTTT
CDR3aa: CASSSGQATGELFF
v_gene: TRBV5-1
abundance: .
j_gene: TRBJ2-2
d_gene: TRBD1
len: 14

CDR3nt: TGTGCCAGCTCACCACTGGCTAACTCAGACACTGGAAACACCATATATTTT
CDR3aa: CASSPLANSDTGNTIYF
v_gene: TRBV18
abundance: .
j_gene: TRBJ1-3
d_gene: .
len: 17